Listed below are T cell receptor beta chains from one sample, sequenced in a study of shared clonotypes between healthy human individuals. Measured with immunoSEQ multiplex PCR; TCRdb has only the in-frame clones, and not every one. Among millions of clones listed, roughly 92% were seen once. The sequencing sample was made of naive CD4+ T cells sorted from blood. These receptors were obtained from a man younger than 30 in good health. Each CDR3 is given with its conserved first and last residue. Each record gives: V gene, J gene, clone size, D gene, CDR3 protein, CDR3 DNA. D genes are given only for firm matches. Size tells how often a clone was seen (once, few, many) or the class of an expanded clone, and some rows leave it out.

>TRBV25-1|TRBJ2-7|once|TRBD1
CASSESFTGTGGVEQYF
TGTGCCAGCAGTGAATCCTTCACCGGGACAGGGGGAGTCGAGCAGTACTTC
>TRBV27|TRBJ1-3|.|.
CASSLLGAPGNTIYF
TGTGCCAGCAGTTTATTGGGGGCTCCTGGAAACACCATATATTTT
>TRBV2|TRBJ2-5|.|.
CASARETQYF
TGTGCCAGCGCTCGGGAGACCCAGTACTTC
>TRBV4-3|TRBJ2-1|.|TRBD2
CASSQGGFRTSGYNEQFF
TGCGCCAGCAGCCAAGGAGGTTTCCGGACTAGCGGTTACAATGAGCAGTTCTTC
>TRBV7-9|TRBJ2-7|.|.
CASSLAQGPYEQYF
TGTGCCAGCAGCTTAGCGCAGGGCCCTTACGAGCAGTACTTC
>TRBV18|TRBJ2-1|.|.
CASSPPGLGEQFF
TGTGCCAGCTCACCTCCAGGGTTGGGCGAGCAGTTCTTC
>TRBV11-2|TRBJ2-5|once|.
CASSGRAGQETQYF
TGTGCCAGCAGCGGGCGGGCAGGTCAAGAGACCCAGTACTTC
>TRBV28|TRBJ1-6|.|TRBD1
CASSLKTGYYNSPLHF
TGTGCCAGCAGTCTTAAGACAGGGTACTATAATTCACCCCTCCACTTT
>TRBV11-2|TRBJ2-1|.|TRBD2
CASSTPRRLAGVSYNEQFF
TGTGCCAGCAGCACCCCTCGGCGACTAGCGGGGGTCTCGTACAATGAGCAGTTCTTC
>TRBV11-1|TRBJ1-1|.|.
CASSLVNREEAFF
TGTGCCAGCAGCTTAGTTAACAGAGAAGAAGCTTTCTTT
>TRBV27|TRBJ1-4|few|.
CASSFAGSEKLFF
TGTGCCAGCAGTTTTGCAGGGAGTGAAAAACTGTTTTTT
>TRBV11-2|TRBJ2-5|.|TRBD2
CASRSPGLAGGETQYF
TGTGCCAGCAGGTCTCCGGGACTAGCGGGGGGCGAGACCCAGTACTTC
>TRBV19|TRBJ1-4|.|.
CASSNRSGKLFF
TGTGCCAGTAGTAATAGAAGCGGAAAACTGTTTTTT
>TRBV18|TRBJ2-1|.|.
CASSPSSGLEQFF
TGTGCCAGCTCACCCAGCTCGGGGTTAGAGCAGTTCTTC
>TRBV6-1|TRBJ2-2|.|.
CASSGQGTGELFF
TGTGCCAGCAGTGGCCAGGGGACCGGGGAGCTGTTTTTT
>TRBV7-9|TRBJ2-7|.|TRBD1
CASSLEGGPYEQYF
TGTGCCAGCAGCTTAGAAGGGGGCCCCTACGAGCAGTACTTC
>TRBV11-3|TRBJ2-3|.|.
CASSLNGLSDTQYF
TGTGCCAGCAGCTTAAACGGGTTGTCAGATACGCAGTATTTT
>TRBV7-9|TRBJ2-3|.|TRBD1
CASSSTGTGSDTQYF
TGTGCCAGCAGCTCTACCGGGACAGGGTCAGATACGCAGTATTTT
>TRBV25-1|TRBJ1-1|few|.
CASKESGPQNTEAFF
TGTGCCAGCAAAGAGAGTGGCCCCCAGAACACTGAAGCTTTCTTT
>TRBV5-4|TRBJ2-7|.|.
CASSPQGVSSYEQYF
TGTGCCAGCAGCCCCCAGGGTGTCTCGTCCTACGAGCAGTACTTC